The next 25 T cell receptor beta chains were all read from a single sample in a study of cytomegalovirus exposure and HLA in healthy donors. PCR employed 60 Vbeta and 13 Jbeta primers. Assay used: immunoSEQ multiplex PCR; TCRdb lists only in-frame clones, some missing. The sample lists 150,000 to 160,000 clones; around 82% were seen once. Material: PBMCs. These receptors were collected from a woman in her 40s in good health and CMV-seropositive.

CDR3 region: CAISPANSGIINEQFF. The CDR3 DNA follows: TGTGCCATCAGTCCCGCCAATAGCGGTATAATTAATGAGCAGTTCTTC. The rearrangement joins TRBV10-3 to TRBJ2-1, with D perhaps matching TRBD2 (6 bases). Germline V gives CDR1 ENHRY, CDR2 SYGVKD. This CDR3 is built from 16 residues. The V end was cut by 5 bases, the J end by 7 bases, with 21 bases between.

The chain joins TRBV9 to TRBJ1-1, with a weak D call TRBD1 (5 bases). From germline, CDR1 is SGDLS and CDR2 YYNGEE. V shed 2 bases and J shed 4 bases, with 12 bases lying between them. The CDR3 sequence is 14 residues long. Here the CDR3 DNA reads TGTGCCAGCAGCGTTCGGGGGGTAGGCACTGAAGCTTTCTTT. Translating gives CASSVRGVGTEAFF.

The chain uses TRBV18 and TRBJ2-2, with 9 bases that match TRBD1. CDR1 is KGHSH, CDR2 LQKENI, per germline. V shed 3 bases and J 0 bases; nucleotides not matched to a gene: 2. The length of the CDR3 is 16 residues. CDR3 sequence: CASSPGTGSNTGELFF. The CDR3 region has the DNA TGTGCCAGCTCACCCGGGACAGGGTCGAACACCGGGGAGCTGTTTTTT.

This rearrangement joins TRBV6-1 to TRBJ2-1, with D possibly TRBD2 on 6 matching bases. From germline, CDR1 is MNHNS and CDR2 SASEGT. This CDR3 region has 13 residues. Trimming took 9 bases from V and 9 from J, leaving 18 bases between them. The chain's CDR3 is CASQEGFTGEQFF. The CDR3 DNA sequence: TGTGCCAGTCAGGAGGGGTTCACAGGTGAGCAGTTCTTC.

This chain uses TRBV6-1 with TRBJ1-1; D may be TRBD1 (5 bases). Between the trimmed V and J ends, which lost 2 bases and 3 bases, there was a span of 19 bases. The CDR3 consists of 17 residues. Germline V gene sequence: CDR1 MNHNS, CDR2 SASEGT. CDR3 region: CASSERGRSRTDTEAFF. Here the CDR3 DNA reads TGTGCCAGCAGTGAAAGGGGCAGATCAAGAACGGACACTGAAGCTTTCTTT.

This clone appeared a few times. This chain links TRBV12-5 with TRBJ2-7; the match to TRBD1 covers 8 bases. V lost 5 bases, J lost 0 bases, and 6 bases stayed unmatched. The CDR3 runs 15 residues. Germline V CDR1 and CDR2: LGHNT, FRNRAP. CDR3 protein: CASGKTGVSSYEQYF. Written as DNA, the CDR3 is TGTGCTAGTGGTAAGACAGGGGTTAGCTCCTACGAGCAGTACTTC.

The chain couples TRBV25-1 to TRBJ2-1; D perhaps matches TRBD2 (5 bases). V was pared by 3 bases and J by 3 bases, with 18 bases between. The CDR3 runs to 17 residues. The germline V gene has CDR1 MGHDK and CDR2 SYGVNS. The CDR3 loop is CASSETLPEGDYNEQFF. CDR3 coding DNA: TGTGCCAGCAGTGAGACTCTCCCCGAGGGTGACTACAATGAGCAGTTCTTC. Combining the CDR3 with reference TRBV25-1 and TRBJ2-1 gives the whole variable domain EADIYQTPRYLVIGTGKKITLECSQTMGHDKMYWYQQDPGMELHLIHYSYGVNSTEKGDLSSESTVSRIRTEHFPLTLESARPSHTSQYLCASSETLPEGDYNEQFFGPGTRLTVL.

J is TRBJ2-2 and V is TRBV5-1, with D perhaps given as TRBD1 or TRBD2 (9 bases each). The CDR3 has 21 residues. Germline CDR1 is SGHRS and CDR2 is YFSETQ. Trimming left V 6 bases short and J 0 bases short, with 30 bases between. CDR3 amino acids: CASTPRPGQGVAGANTGELFF. The CDR3 coding sequence is TGCGCCAGCACCCCTCGACCGGGACAGGGTGTAGCGGGAGCGAACACCGGGGAGCTGTTTTTT.

This clone was seen a handful of times. The V call is TRBV7-9, the J call TRBJ2-5; TRBD2 agrees at 15 bases. Germline V gene sequence: CDR1 SEHNR, CDR2 FQNEAQ (reference sequence). The CDR3 totals 16 residues. Trimming cost V 3 bases and J 4 bases; bases outside gene matches: 3. The CDR3: CASSFPGLAGGETQYF. CDR3 DNA: TGTGCCAGCAGCTTTCCGGGACTAGCGGGAGGAGAGACCCAGTACTTC.

This chain links TRBV30 with TRBJ2-1, with 7 nucleotides matching TRBD2. CDR1 is GTSNPN and CDR2 is SVGIG in the germline V gene (reference sequence). V lost 4 bases to trimming and J lost 0 bases; unmatched junction nucleotides: 3. This CDR3 is 14 amino acids long. The CDR3 region is CAWTRGSSYNEQFF. The CDR3 nucleotides read TGTGCCTGGACTCGCGGGAGCTCCTACAATGAGCAGTTCTTC. Full variable domain (outside the CDR3, taken from reference TRBV30 and TRBJ2-1): SQTIHQWPATLVQPVGSPLSLECTVEGTSNPNLYWYRQAAGRGLQLLFYSVGIGQISSEVPQNLSASRPQDRQFILSSKKLLLSDSGFYLCAWTRGSSYNEQFFGPGTRLTVL.

This chain joins TRBV5-1 and TRBJ2-5; perhaps TRBD1 as D (6 bases). The CDR3 totals 17 residues. CDR1 and CDR2 from the germline V gene are SGHRS and YFSETQ. V lost 3 bases to trimming and J lost 2 bases, with 20 bases between them. CDR3 sequence: CASSYSRSRGVQETQYF. The DNA for the CDR3 is TGCGCCAGCAGCTATAGTCGTAGCAGGGGAGTTCAAGAGACCCAGTACTTC. Full variable domain (missing parts from reference TRBV5-1 and TRBJ2-5): KAGVTQTPRYLIKTRGQQVTLSCSPISGHRSVSWYQQTPGQGLQFLFEYFSETQRNKGNFPGRFSGRQFSNSRSEMNVSTLELGDSALYLCASSYSRSRGVQETQYFGPGTRLLVL.

The chain employs TRBV6-6 and TRBJ2-7; 11 positions agree with TRBD2. The CDR3 consists of 13 residues. Germline values: CDR1 MNHNY, CDR2 SVGAGI (reference sequence). The junction had 2 bases not matched to a gene; V was cut back by 4 bases and J by 6 bases. CDR3 sequence reads: CASSSSGRPEQYF. The CDR3 DNA reads as TGTGCCAGCAGTTCTAGCGGGAGGCCCGAGCAGTACTTC.

The chain links TRBV19 to TRBJ2-1; 12 bases fit TRBD2. The V and J ends lost 6 bases and 9 bases, in that order; junction bases with no gene match: 12. The V gene's germline CDR1 is LNHDA and CDR2 SQIVND (reference sequence). The CDR3 length is 16 residues. The CDR3 here is CASSSSGRGVLGEQFF. The CDR3 DNA sequence: TGTGCCAGTAGCTCTAGCGGGAGGGGGGTTTTGGGTGAGCAGTTCTTC. The full variable domain, rest sourced from reference TRBV19 and TRBJ2-1, is DGGITQSPKYLFRKEGQNVTLSCEQNLNHDAMYWYRQDPGQGLRLIYYSQIVNDFQKGDIAEGYSVSREKKESFPLTVTSAQKNPTAFYLCASSSSGRGVLGEQFFGPGTRLTVL.

This clone was recorded only once. The rearrangement links TRBV18 to TRBJ2-7, with a weak D call TRBD1 (6 bases). From germline, CDR1 is KGHSH and CDR2 LQKENI. Trimming pared 0 bases from V and 5 bases from J, leaving 17 bases between. The CDR3 is made up of 16 amino acids. The CDR3: CASSPPRFRGKNEQYF. CDR3 sequence (DNA): TGTGCCAGCTCACCACCCAGGTTCAGGGGAAAGAACGAGCAGTACTTC.

This clone is a singleton in its sample. For the CDR3, the DNA is TGTGCCAGCAGCCAGGACAGGGGGCCTCAAGAGACCCAGTACTTC. The encoded protein is CASSQDRGPQETQYF. The gene calls are TRBV2 and TRBJ2-7; the match to TRBD1 covers 11 bases. The assigned J gene may be wrong: the sequence end matches TRBJ2-5 better. CDR1 and CDR2 from the germline V gene are SNHLY and FYNNEI. The CDR3 contains 15 residues.

The chain recombines TRBV7-9 with TRBJ2-3; D may be TRBD2 (5 bases). Germline lookup yields CDR1 SEHNR and CDR2 FQNEAQ (reference sequence). V gave up 5 bases and J gave up 3 bases, with 15 bases separating them. The CDR3 loop spans 15 amino acids. The CDR3 reads CASSTRGFGTDTQYF. The CDR3 DNA reads as TGTGCCAGCAGCACCAGAGGGTTCGGGACAGATACGCAGTATTTT.

The rearrangement uses TRBV2 and TRBJ2-5; weak D call: TRBD2 (6 bases). The CDR3 extends over 14 amino acids. Germline CDR1 and CDR2: SNHLY and FYNNEI. The V end was cut by 2 bases, the J end by 5 bases, with 12 bases between. The CDR3 DNA follows: TGTGCCAGCAGTGAAACGGGAGAGGGGGAGACCCAGTACTTC. Its protein product is CASSETGEGETQYF.

This sequence joins TRBV11-1 and TRBJ1-1; tentative D call: TRBD1 (5 bases). The CDR3 has 15 residues. The germline V gene has CDR1 SGHAT and CDR2 FQDESV (reference sequence). V lost 2 bases and J 7 bases, leaving 17 bases between the germline ends. CDR3 region: CASSLLQGSLGEAFF. The CDR3 DNA reads TGTGCCAGCAGCTTACTCCAGGGATCTTTGGGTGAAGCTTTCTTT.

This rearrangement joins TRBV4-2 to TRBJ2-7, with 9 bases matching TRBD1. The CDR3 loop spans 16 amino acids. The germline CDR1 and CDR2 sequences are LGHNA and YNFKEQ. The trim removed 1 base at V and 1 base at J, leaving 5 bases unmatched. This CDR3 reads CASSQAGTGMSYEQYF. In DNA form, the CDR3 reads TGTGCCAGCAGCCAAGCTGGGACAGGGATGTCCTACGAGCAGTACTTC.

A word on this clone: A much larger clone differs by one base, so this may be a read error. The chain's CDR3 is CASSLSGGGSYEQYF. CDR3 DNA: TGTGCCAGCAGCTTAAGCGGGGGGGGCTCCTACGAGCAGTACTTC. The chain joins TRBV13 to TRBJ2-7; 10 nucleotides line up with TRBD2. V was clipped by 2 bases and J by 0 bases; unmatched bases: 1. In germline, CDR1 is PRHDT, CDR2 FYEKMQ (reference sequence). The CDR3 loop spans 15 amino acids.

The rearrangement links TRBV7-8 to TRBJ1-5; the D gene is possibly TRBD1 (5 bases). V lost 4 bases and J 0 bases, leaving 10 bases between the germline ends. The CDR3 runs to 15 residues. CDR1 is SGHVS and CDR2 is FQNEAQ in the germline V gene. CDR3 protein: CASSSTANSNQPQHF. DNA for the CDR3: TGTGCCAGCAGCTCGACAGCGAATAGCAATCAGCCCCAGCATTTT.

This clone was observed a single time. The J gene is TRBJ2-5, the V gene TRBV6-6; tentative D call: TRBD2 (6 bases). Per germline, CDR1 MNHNY and CDR2 SVGAGI (reference sequence). The CDR3 is 14 amino acids. V lost 4 bases to trimming and J lost 4 bases, with 13 bases between them. The CDR3 DNA sequence: TGTGCCAGCAGTTGGGGGGACTCGGGAGAGACCCAGTACTTC. Protein sequence: CASSWGDSGETQYF.

This chain connects TRBV27 to TRBJ2-4, with D perhaps matching TRBD2 (6 bases). The CDR3 runs 15 residues. The V and J ends lost 5 bases and 6 bases respectively, with 17 bases between them. Per germline, CDR1 MNHEY and CDR2 SMNVEV (reference sequence). Written as DNA, the CDR3 is TGTGCCAGCAGTCCCAACCTCCCGGGAGTAAACATTCAGTACTTC. Protein sequence: CASSPNLPGVNIQYF.

The CDR3 loop reads CAWSVLRGTSASPLHF. CDR3 sequence (DNA): TGTGCCTGGAGTGTACTGAGAGGGACATCGGCATCACCCCTCCACTTT. The chain recombines TRBV30 with TRBJ1-6; D possibly corresponds to TRBD1 (6 bases). The ends were cut back, 0 bases at V and 10 bases at J, with 19 bases in the middle. The germline gives CDR1 GTSNPN, CDR2 SVGIG (reference sequence). The CDR3 totals 16 residues. Filled out from reference TRBV30 and TRBJ1-6, the complete variable domain reads SQTIHQWPATLVQPVGSPLSLECTVEGTSNPNLYWYRQAAGRGLQLLFYSVGIGQISSEVPQNLSASRPQDRQFILSSKKLLLSDSGFYLCAWSVLRGTSASPLHFGNGTRLTVT.

The J gene is TRBJ2-3, the V gene TRBV9; weak D call: TRBD2 (6 bases). Between the trimmed V and J ends, which lost 1 base and 8 bases, there was a span of 26 bases. This CDR3 comprises 18 residues. Germline V lookup: CDR1 SGDLS, CDR2 YYNGEE. As DNA, the CDR3 is TGTGCCAGCAGCGTATCGGGATGGAGGGAGGCCGTAGGTGGTACGCAGTATTTT. Protein: CASSVSGWREAVGGTQYF.